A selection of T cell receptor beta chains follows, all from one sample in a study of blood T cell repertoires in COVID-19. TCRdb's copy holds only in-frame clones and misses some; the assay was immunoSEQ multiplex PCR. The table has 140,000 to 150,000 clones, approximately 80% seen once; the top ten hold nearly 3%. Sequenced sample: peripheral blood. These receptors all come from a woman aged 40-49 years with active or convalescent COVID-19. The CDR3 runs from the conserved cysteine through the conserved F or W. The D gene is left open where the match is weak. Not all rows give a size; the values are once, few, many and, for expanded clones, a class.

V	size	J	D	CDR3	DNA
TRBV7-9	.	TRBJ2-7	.	CASSFGQPSYEQYF	TGTGCCAGCAGCTTCGGACAGCCCTCCTACGAGCAGTACTTC
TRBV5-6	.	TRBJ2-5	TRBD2	CASSPRPSGMAQETQYF	TGTGCCAGCAGCCCACGGCCTAGCGGGATGGCCCAAGAGACCCAGTACTTC
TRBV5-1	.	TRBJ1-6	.	CASSLEGQPASNSPLHF	TGCGCCAGCAGCTTGGAGGGGCAGCCCGCGAGTAATTCACCCCTCCACTTT
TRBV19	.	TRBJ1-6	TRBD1	CASSPRDRGHLNSPLHF	TGTGCCAGTAGCCCCCGGGACAGGGGACATTTAAATTCACCCCTCCACTTT
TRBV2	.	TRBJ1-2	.	CASSPDSPRAGYTF	TGTGCCAGCAGTCCCGACAGCCCCAGGGCTGGCTACACCTTC
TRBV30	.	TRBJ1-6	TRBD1	CAWTQRGDRGRRKSPLHF	TGTGCCTGGACCCAGAGGGGGGACAGGGGACGGAGAAAGTCACCCCTCCACTTT
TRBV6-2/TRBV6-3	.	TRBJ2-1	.	CASRYRDIPSNEQFF	TGTGCCAGCAGATACCGGGACATCCCGTCCAATGAGCAGTTCTTC
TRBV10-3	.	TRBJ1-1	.	CAISEGETGTEAFF	TGTGCCATCAGTGAGGGAGAAACGGGGACTGAAGCTTTCTTT
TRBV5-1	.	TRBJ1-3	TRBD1	CASSRDRGAGNTIYF	TGCGCCAGCAGCCGGGACAGGGGGGCTGGAAACACCATATATTTT
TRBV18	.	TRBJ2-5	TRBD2	CASSPGLAGVIAETQYF	TGTGCCAGCTCACCGGGACTAGCGGGAGTAATCGCAGAGACCCAGTACTTC
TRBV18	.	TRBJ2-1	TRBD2	CASSPSLAGGSYNEQFF	TGTGCCAGCTCACCGTCCCTAGCGGGGGGTTCCTACAATGAGCAGTTCTTC
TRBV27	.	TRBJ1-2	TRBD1	CASSLSPDRGNYGYTF	TGTGCCAGCAGTTTATCCCCCGACAGGGGGAACTATGGCTACACCTTC
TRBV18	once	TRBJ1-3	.	CASSPTLQGDTIYF	TGTGCCAGCTCACCAACGTTACAGGGAGACACCATATATTTT
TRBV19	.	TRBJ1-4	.	CASSLLGGEKLFF	TGTGCCAGTAGCCTTTTGGGGGGAGAAAAACTGTTTTTT
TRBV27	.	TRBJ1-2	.	CASSLSRVGYGYTF	TGTGCCAGCAGTTTATCACGGGTAGGCTATGGCTACACCTTC
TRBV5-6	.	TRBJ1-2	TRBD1	CASSLDDRDGYGYTF	TGTGCCAGCAGCCTCGACGACAGGGATGGCTATGGCTACACCTTC
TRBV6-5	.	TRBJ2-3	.	CASSYPGTNTQYF	TGTGCCAGCAGTTACCCCGGGACAAATACGCAGTATTTT
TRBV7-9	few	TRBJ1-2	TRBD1	CASSPLNRGMDYGYTF	TGTGCCAGCAGCCCGCTCAACAGGGGAATGGACTATGGCTACACCTTC
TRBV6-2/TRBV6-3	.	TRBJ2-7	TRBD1	CASSYYWDRGSYEQYF	TGTGCCAGCAGTTACTATTGGGACAGGGGATCCTACGAGCAGTACTTC
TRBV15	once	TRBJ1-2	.	CATSRDEEGRYGYTF	TGTGCCACCAGCAGAGATGAGGAGGGCCGCTATGGCTACACCTTC
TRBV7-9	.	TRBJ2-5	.	CASSLAVYQETQYF	TGTGCCAGCAGCTTAGCCGTGTACCAAGAGACCCAGTACTTC
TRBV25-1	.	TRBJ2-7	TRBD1	CASSRDRVRSEQYF	TGTGCCAGCAGCCGGGACAGGGTTCGGTCGGAGCAGTACTTC